These 11 T cell receptor beta chains originate from one sample sequenced in a study of CD8 T cells in ankylosing spondylitis. TCRdb reprocessed the 5' RACE reads with MiXCR, giving one entry per CDR3 protein. The sample carries 250,000 or so distinct CDR3 sequences, 18% recorded once. The sample taken for sequencing was blood, either unsorted or a sorted T cell fraction (not recorded which). These receptors came from a male donor with ankylosing spondylitis or in good health (not recorded which).

Only a few counts were recorded for this clonotype. The V and J genes are TRBV4-2 and TRBJ2-7, with a possible D match to TRBD2 (6 bases). Germline V gene data show CDR1 as LGHNA and CDR2 as YNFKEQ. The CDR3 is made up of 17 amino acids. V was pared by 0 bases and J by 1 base, with 16 bases between. The CDR3 protein is CASSQDGGGSRSYEQYF. CDR3 coding DNA: TGTGCCAGCAGCCAAGACGGGGGAGGCTCCAGGTCCTACGAGCAGTACTTC.

This clonotype was seen only a few times. The V and J genes are TRBV6-1 and TRBJ2-1, with TRBD1 matching over 8 bases. Trimming cost V 6 bases and J 3 bases; bases outside gene matches: 7. Germline assignment: CDR1 MNHNS and CDR2 SASEGT. The CDR3 is made up of 15 amino acids. DNA of the CDR3: TGTGCCAGCAGCGCGGACAGGGTGAGCTACAATGAGCAGTTCTTC. Translating gives CASSADRVSYNEQFF.

This chain uses TRBV4-1 with TRBJ1-6; D possibly corresponds to TRBD1 (5 bases). There are 15 residues in the CDR3. Germline V lookup: CDR1 MGHRA, CDR2 YSYEKL. The V end lost 2 bases, the J end lost 7 bases, and 12 bases lay between the germline ends. In nucleotides, the CDR3 is TGCGCCAGCAGCCAACTGGGGGGGAAAAATTCACCCCTCCACTTT. Protein: CASSQLGGKNSPLHF.

In this sample, this clonotype turned up many times. This chain links TRBV11-2 with TRBJ2-1, with a weak D call TRBD1 (6 bases). The V and J ends lost 6 bases and 10 bases respectively, with 13 bases between them. The CDR3 is made up of 12 amino acids. Germline V gives CDR1 SGHAT, CDR2 FQNNGV. The CDR3: CASRGTGNEQFF. The DNA of the CDR3 is TGTGCCAGCAGGGGCACAGGGAACGAGCAGTTCTTC.

The table lists this clonotype with a few counts. The chain recombines TRBV29-1 with TRBJ2-3, with unresolved D. Looked up from germline, CDR1 is SQVTM and CDR2 is ANQGSEA. This CDR3 region has 11 residues. V gave up 7 bases and J gave up 1 base, with 6 bases separating them. Written as DNA, the CDR3 is TGCAGCGCGTTAGGCACAGATACGCAGTATTTT. Amino acids: CSALGTDTQYF.

The chain uses TRBV29-1 and TRBJ2-7; 9 positions match TRBD1. Germline CDR1 reads SQVTM; CDR2 reads ANQGSEA. This CDR3 is built from 16 residues. Trimming cost V 3 bases and J 2 bases; bases outside gene matches: 11. CDR3 protein: CSVERPGTGLPYEQYF. In DNA form, the CDR3 reads TGCAGCGTTGAGAGACCCGGGACAGGGCTTCCCTACGAGCAGTACTTC.

In its sample, this clonotype was seen many times. The chain links TRBV5-6 to TRBJ2-7; 10 bases are a match to TRBD1. This CDR3 has 14 amino acids. CDR1 is SGHDT, CDR2 YYEEEE, per germline. The V segment lost 3 bases and the J segment 3 bases; nucleotides outside the gene matches: 3. As DNA, the CDR3 is TGTGCCAGCAGCTCGGGGGACAGGGGCTACGAGCAGTACTTC. Translated: CASSSGDRGYEQYF. Full variable domain (outside the CDR3, taken from reference TRBV5-6 and TRBJ2-7): DAGVTQSPTHLIKTRGQQVTLRCSPKSGHDTVSWYQQALGQGPQFIFQYYEEEERQRGNFPDRFSGHQFPNYSSELNVNALLLGDSALYLCASSSGDRGYEQYFGPGTRLTVT.

J is TRBJ2-2 and V is TRBV7-6; D unclear. The V and J ends lost 2 bases and 5 bases respectively, with 15 bases between them. Germline lookup yields CDR1 SGHVS and CDR2 FNYEAQ. This CDR3 is 16 amino acids long. The chain's CDR3 is CASSLTPQVDTGELFF. The DNA of the CDR3 is TGTGCCAGCAGCTTAACTCCCCAGGTGGATACCGGGGAGCTGTTTTTT.

The chain recombines TRBV4-1 with TRBJ2-2; TRBD2 aligns across 8 bases. Germline V gene sequence: CDR1 MGHRA, CDR2 YSYEKL. With 6 bases clipped from V and 13 bases from J, the junction kept 10 bases outside the gene matches. The CDR3 runs 13 residues. The CDR3 DNA reads as TGCGCCAGCAGTTCAACCGGGACTAGTCGGCTGTTTTTT. Its protein is CASSSTGTSRLFF.

This clonotype was found a few times. The rearrangement uses TRBV2 and TRBJ2-1; no clear D gene. Germline CDR1 reads SNHLY; CDR2 reads FYNNEI. V shed 8 bases and J shed 5 bases, with 19 bases lying between them. CDR3 length equals 15 residues. The CDR3: CASLTDQRQNNEQFF. CDR3 DNA: TGTGCCAGCTTAACGGACCAACGACAAAACAATGAGCAGTTCTTC.

The rearrangement joins TRBV6-1 to TRBJ2-3; 9 positions agree with TRBD2. The CDR3 covers 16 residues. Germline V gene data show CDR1 as MNHNS and CDR2 as SASEGT. Trimming took 3 bases from V and 3 from J; bases not matched to a gene: 7. In DNA, the CDR3 is TGTGCCAGCAGTGAGCCTAGCGGGACCCGGACAGATACGCAGTATTTT. Its translation is CASSEPSGTRTDTQYF.